The 20 T cell receptor beta chains presented below share a single source sample, sequenced in a study of blood T cell repertoires in COVID-19. The method was immunoSEQ multiplex PCR; TCRdb's version includes in-frame clones alone and lacks a portion of them. The data contain fewer than 250,000 clones, roughly 80% of them singletons. Sequenced input: peripheral blood. Receptor source: a man aged 25-45 years with active or convalescent COVID-19.

The chain couples TRBV24-1 to TRBJ2-2; possibly TRBD2 for D (5 bases). The V and J ends lost 7 bases and 7 bases respectively, with 12 bases between them. This CDR3 comprises 13 residues. Germline CDR1 and CDR2: KGHDR and SFDVKD. Written as DNA, the CDR3 is TGTGCCACCAGGAGAGCGGAAAACGGGGAGCTGTTTTTT. This sequence encodes CATRRAENGELFF.

The chain has TRBV10-3 and TRBJ2-3; maybe TRBD2 (5 bases). Germline CDR1 is ENHRY and CDR2 is SYGVKD. The CDR3 has 19 amino acids. V lost 2 bases, J lost 2 bases, and 23 bases lay in between. The CDR3 loop reads CAISETRGFGAPLTDTQYF. The CDR3 DNA reads TGTGCCATCAGTGAGACTAGAGGCTTCGGCGCACCTCTCACAGATACGCAGTATTTT.

The rearrangement uses TRBV14 and TRBJ2-7; 7 nucleotides align to TRBD1. J lost 6 bases, V lost 4 bases, and 6 bases had no gene match. The V gene's germline CDR1 is SGHDN and CDR2 FVKESK. CDR3 length: 13 amino acids. The CDR3 loop is CASSPQGYSEQYF. CDR3 coding DNA: TGTGCCAGCAGCCCACAGGGGTATTCCGAGCAGTACTTC.

CDR3 amino acids: CAIGDRGLYSGYTF. In DNA, the CDR3 is TGTGCCATCGGGGACAGGGGGCTTTACAGTGGCTACACCTTC. This rearrangement joins TRBV10-3 to TRBJ1-2; 12 bases map to TRBD1. The CDR3 extends over 14 amino acids. The germline V gene has CDR1 ENHRY and CDR2 SYGVKD. V gave up 8 bases and J gave up 7 bases; unmatched junction bases: 8.

This chain links TRBV5-6 with TRBJ2-2; 8 nucleotides line up with TRBD1. Per the germline V gene, CDR1 is SGHDT and CDR2 is YYEEEE. V dropped 2 bases and J dropped 7; count of bases not matched to a gene: 7. The CDR3 is 15 amino acids. CDR3: CASSFGRGLSGELFF. The CDR3 DNA is TGTGCCAGCAGCTTCGGCAGGGGGCTTAGCGGGGAGCTGTTTTTT.

This clone was detected only once. The chain employs TRBV5-5 and TRBJ2-5; D is possibly TRBD2 (5 bases). Germline V gene lookup returns CDR1 SGHKS and CDR2 YYEKEE (reference sequence). The CDR3 is 16 amino acids. Trimming took 0 bases from V and 1 from J, leaving 13 bases between them. CDR3 DNA: TGTGCCAGCAGCTTGGGGGTGGGAGCCTTCCAAGAGACCCAGTACTTC. Its translation is CASSLGVGAFQETQYF.

The chain joins TRBV7-2 to TRBJ2-4, with D perhaps matching TRBD2 (6 bases). This CDR3 contains 14 residues. Germline-derived CDR1 and CDR2 are SGHTA and FQGNSA. V was trimmed by 5 bases and J by 2 bases, leaving 10 bases between them. CDR3 in DNA: TGTGCCAGCAGCCCTGGGGGGACCAAAAACATTCAGTACTTC. Amino acids: CASSPGGTKNIQYF.

V usage is TRBV5-4 and J usage is TRBJ1-3; TRBD1 matches at 7 bases. Germline V gene lookup returns CDR1 SGHNT and CDR2 YYREEE (reference sequence). CDR3 size: 15 residues. V shed 4 bases and J 4 bases; nucleotides not matched to a gene: 8. The CDR3 DNA sequence: TGTGCCAGCAGCGAGCAGGGGGGCGCAGGAAACACCATATATTTT. It specifies CASSEQGGAGNTIYF.

Here the CDR3 DNA reads TGTGCCACCTCCGGGGGACAGTATGGCTACACCTTC. Encoded protein: CATSGGQYGYTF. The chain combines TRBV28 with TRBJ1-2, with TRBD1 matching 7 bases. Germline CDR1 reads MDHEN; CDR2 reads SYDVKM. The ends lost 10 bases at V and 5 bases at J; junction bases unmatched: 7. CDR3 size: 12 residues.

V gene TRBV28 combines with J gene TRBJ1-2; D is perhaps TRBD1 (5 bases). Germline values: CDR1 MDHEN, CDR2 SYDVKM. The CDR3 loop spans 13 amino acids. The V and J ends lost 4 bases and 5 bases respectively, with 11 bases between them. CDR3: CASSYLTAYGYTF. DNA of the CDR3: TGTGCCAGCAGTTACCTGACAGCGTATGGCTACACCTTC.

V gene TRBV4-3 combines with J gene TRBJ2-1; TRBD2 agrees at 11 bases. CDR3 length: 13 amino acids. Germline CDR1 is LGHNA and CDR2 is YSLEER. Unmatched junction bases numbered 1, after V lost 4 bases and J lost 8 bases. The CDR3 bases are TGCGCCAGCAGCCTAGCGGGAGGGGATGAGCAGTTCTTC. It codes for CASSLAGGDEQFF.

The V gene is TRBV7-9, the J gene TRBJ1-2; 7 positions agree with TRBD1. V lost 7 bases to trimming and J lost 2 bases; unmatched junction nucleotides: 10. This CDR3 contains 15 residues. CDR1 SEHNR and CDR2 FQNEAQ come from the germline V gene (reference sequence). This CDR3 reads CASNPRGQQNYGYTF. The CDR3, as DNA: TGTGCCAGCAACCCTCGGGGACAGCAAAACTATGGCTACACCTTC.

This chain uses TRBV7-2 with TRBJ2-3; tentative D call: TRBD2 (7 bases). CDR1 and CDR2 from the germline V gene are SGHTA and FQGNSA. The CDR3 runs to 15 residues. V was clipped by 5 bases and J by 4 bases, with 16 bases between them. CDR3 loop: CASSPQGGGADTQYF. The CDR3, as DNA: TGTGCCAGCAGCCCCCAAGGGGGGGGCGCAGATACGCAGTATTTT.

The gene calls are TRBV5-4 and TRBJ2-5, with 8 bases fitting TRBD1. The end of the DNA aligns better with TRBJ2-7, so the J call may be wrong. CDR3 size: 15 residues. Germline loops: CDR1 SGHNT, CDR2 YYREEE (reference sequence). CDR3 DNA sequence: TGTGCCAGCAGAGAGGACAGGGCCGGATTCTACGAGCAGTACTTC. Residues: CASREDRAGFYEQYF.

CDR3 region: CAWSPQTSQYF. CDR3 coding DNA: TGTGCCTGGAGTCCTCAGACTTCGCAGTATTTT. The rearrangement joins TRBV30 to TRBJ2-3; D not certain. The CDR3 runs to 11 residues. With 2 bases removed from V and 10 bases from J, the gap between germline ends came to 10 bases. Germline V gene lookup returns CDR1 GTSNPN and CDR2 SVGIG (reference sequence).

This chain links TRBV11-2 with TRBJ2-2, with D hard to call. CDR1 SGHAT and CDR2 FQNNGV come from the germline V gene. Trimming left V 1 base short and J 6 bases short, with 12 bases between. This CDR3 is built from 15 residues. Here the CDR3 DNA reads TGTGCCAGCAGCTTAGGGGCACCCCTCCCCGGGGAGCTGTTTTTT. This sequence encodes CASSLGAPLPGELFF.

The chain recombines TRBV19 with TRBJ1-6; no reliable D call. The germline V gene has CDR1 LNHDA and CDR2 SQIVND (reference sequence). This CDR3 comprises 16 residues. The V gene lost 3 bases and the J gene lost 7 bases, with 16 bases spanning the gap. This chain's CDR3 is CASSISAPPGNSPLHF. For the CDR3, the DNA is TGTGCCAGTAGTATCTCGGCCCCCCCGGGGAATTCACCCCTCCACTTT.

The chain recombines TRBV19 with TRBJ2-2; 9 positions match TRBD2. Germline V gives CDR1 LNHDA, CDR2 SQIVND (reference sequence). This CDR3 has 16 residues. The junction had 8 bases not matched to a gene; V was cut back by 5 bases and J by 4 bases. The CDR3 loop is CASSPSSGGGTGELFF. CDR3 coding DNA: TGTGCCAGTAGTCCAAGTAGCGGGGGTGGCACCGGGGAGCTGTTTTTT.

CDR3 region: CASSGDSGNTIYF. The CDR3 region has the DNA TGTGCCAGCAGTGGAGACTCTGGAAACACCATATATTTT. The chain employs TRBV2 and TRBJ1-3; D gene uncertain. The CDR3 is 13 amino acids. Trimming cost V 4 bases and J 0 bases, with 4 bases left between them. Germline CDR1 is SNHLY and CDR2 is FYNNEI. Supplemented by reference TRBV2 and TRBJ1-3, the full variable domain reads EPEVTQTPSHQVTQMGQEVILRCVPISNHLYFYWYRQILGQKVEFLVSFYNNEISEKSEIFDDQFSVERPDGSNFTLKIRSTKLEDSAMYFCASSGDSGNTIYFGEGSWLTVV.

This chain uses TRBV28 with TRBJ1-2; 7 bases line up with TRBD1. Germline values: CDR1 MDHEN, CDR2 SYDVKM. The CDR3 is 14 amino acids. Trimming took 6 bases from V and 5 from J; bases not matched to a gene: 9. The CDR3 protein is CASRPGQFSYGYTF. CDR3 DNA sequence: TGTGCCAGCAGACCGGGACAGTTCTCGTATGGCTACACCTTC.